A selection of T cell receptor beta chains follows, all from one sample in a study of control samples from healthy donors and cancer patients. Measured with immunoSEQ multiplex PCR; TCRdb has only the in-frame clones, and not every one. The sample consists of about 150,000 clones, about 93% of them appearing once. Sequencing input: blood. Receptors originate from a man in his fifties or sixties in good health. The CDR3 runs from the conserved cysteine through the conserved F or W. A D gene is named only where the DNA matches it firmly. The size of a clone is reported for some rows only, either as once, few or many, or as a class for expanded clones.

v_gene: TRBV11-2
abundance: -
j_gene: TRBJ2-6
d_gene: -
CDR3aa: CASSPDPGANVLTF
CDR3nt: TGTGCCAGCAGCCCCGACCCTGGGGCCAACGTCCTGACTTTC

v_gene: TRBV4-1
abundance: -
j_gene: TRBJ1-5
d_gene: -
CDR3aa: CASSQFGQGNQPQHF
CDR3nt: TGCGCCAGCAGCCAATTTGGGCAGGGGAATCAGCCCCAGCATTTT

v_gene: TRBV14
abundance: -
j_gene: TRBJ1-1
d_gene: -
CDR3aa: CASSVIQGYTEAFF
CDR3nt: TGTGCCAGCAGCGTAATACAGGGCTACACTGAAGCTTTCTTT

v_gene: TRBV11-3
abundance: -
j_gene: TRBJ1-1
d_gene: -
CDR3aa: CASSFGKRTEAFF
CDR3nt: TGTGCCAGCAGCTTTGGAAAGAGGACTGAAGCTTTCTTT

v_gene: TRBV7-9
abundance: -
j_gene: TRBJ2-4
d_gene: -
CDR3aa: CASSLGLRERNIQYF
CDR3nt: TGTGCCAGCAGCTTAGGTCTCAGGGAGAGGAACATTCAGTACTTC

v_gene: TRBV30
abundance: -
j_gene: TRBJ1-2
d_gene: -
CDR3aa: CAWSGPYGGVRGYTF
CDR3nt: TGTGCCTGGAGTGGTCCTTATGGCGGGGTTCGGGGCTACACCTTC

v_gene: TRBV11-2
abundance: -
j_gene: TRBJ2-7
d_gene: -
CDR3aa: CASRKPGRTYEQYF
CDR3nt: TGTGCCAGCAGAAAACCGGGACGGACCTACGAGCAGTACTTC

v_gene: TRBV5-1
abundance: -
j_gene: TRBJ2-5
d_gene: -
CDR3aa: CASSLGWGRETQYF
CDR3nt: TGCGCCAGCAGCTTGGGGTGGGGAAGAGAGACCCAGTACTTC

v_gene: TRBV28
abundance: -
j_gene: TRBJ2-2
d_gene: -
CDR3aa: CASSLRGGGELFF
CDR3nt: TGTGCCAGCAGTTTAAGGGGTGGAGGGGAGCTGTTTTTT

v_gene: TRBV5-1
abundance: -
j_gene: TRBJ2-5
d_gene: -
CDR3aa: CASSLGGYETQYF
CDR3nt: TGCGCCAGCAGCTTGGGGGGATACGAGACCCAGTACTTC

v_gene: TRBV15
abundance: -
j_gene: TRBJ2-5
d_gene: -
CDR3aa: CATSRDISAFGETQYF
CDR3nt: TGTGCCACCAGCAGAGATATCAGCGCGTTCGGCGAGACCCAGTACTTC

v_gene: TRBV6-5
abundance: once
j_gene: TRBJ2-3
d_gene: TRBD1
CDR3aa: CASSRQGRDTQYF
CDR3nt: TGTGCCAGCAGTAGACAGGGGAGGGATACGCAGTATTTT

v_gene: TRBV7-9
abundance: -
j_gene: TRBJ1-2
d_gene: TRBD1
CDR3aa: CASSLARDRYYGYTF
CDR3nt: TGTGCCAGCAGCTTAGCCCGGGACAGATATTATGGCTACACCTTC

v_gene: TRBV10-1
abundance: -
j_gene: TRBJ2-7
d_gene: -
CDR3aa: CASSERDTAYEQYF
CDR3nt: TGCGCCAGCAGTGAAAGGGACACCGCCTACGAGCAGTACTTC

v_gene: TRBV6-5
abundance: -
j_gene: TRBJ1-5
d_gene: -
CDR3aa: CASSSGAGPQHF
CDR3nt: TGTGCCAGCAGCAGCGGGGCCGGGCCCCAGCATTTT

v_gene: TRBV5-1
abundance: -
j_gene: TRBJ2-7
d_gene: TRBD2
CDR3aa: CASLRTSGGPSGQYF
CDR3nt: TGCGCCAGCCTGCGGACTAGCGGGGGACCATCTGGGCAGTACTTC

v_gene: TRBV7-8
abundance: -
j_gene: TRBJ1-3
d_gene: -
CDR3aa: CASSSRTVSGNTIYF
CDR3nt: TGTGCCAGCAGCAGCCGGACGGTCTCTGGAAACACCATATATTTT

v_gene: TRBV25-1
abundance: -
j_gene: TRBJ1-2
d_gene: TRBD1
CDR3aa: CASSESRDRGIYGYTF
CDR3nt: TGTGCCAGCAGTGAATCTCGGGACAGGGGGATCTATGGCTACACCTTC

v_gene: TRBV27
abundance: -
j_gene: TRBJ2-5
d_gene: TRBD2
CDR3aa: CASTRGGLAGKETQYF
CDR3nt: TGTGCCAGCACCCGCGGTGGACTAGCGGGAAAAGAGACCCAGTACTTC

v_gene: TRBV30
abundance: -
j_gene: TRBJ2-3
d_gene: TRBD2
CDR3aa: CAWSVAGAPHTQYF
CDR3nt: TGTGCCTGGAGTGTGGCGGGAGCGCCTCATACGCAGTATTTT

v_gene: TRBV11-2
abundance: -
j_gene: TRBJ2-7
d_gene: -
CDR3aa: CASSLPQNYEQYF
CDR3nt: TGTGCCAGCAGCTTACCCCAGAACTACGAGCAGTACTTC